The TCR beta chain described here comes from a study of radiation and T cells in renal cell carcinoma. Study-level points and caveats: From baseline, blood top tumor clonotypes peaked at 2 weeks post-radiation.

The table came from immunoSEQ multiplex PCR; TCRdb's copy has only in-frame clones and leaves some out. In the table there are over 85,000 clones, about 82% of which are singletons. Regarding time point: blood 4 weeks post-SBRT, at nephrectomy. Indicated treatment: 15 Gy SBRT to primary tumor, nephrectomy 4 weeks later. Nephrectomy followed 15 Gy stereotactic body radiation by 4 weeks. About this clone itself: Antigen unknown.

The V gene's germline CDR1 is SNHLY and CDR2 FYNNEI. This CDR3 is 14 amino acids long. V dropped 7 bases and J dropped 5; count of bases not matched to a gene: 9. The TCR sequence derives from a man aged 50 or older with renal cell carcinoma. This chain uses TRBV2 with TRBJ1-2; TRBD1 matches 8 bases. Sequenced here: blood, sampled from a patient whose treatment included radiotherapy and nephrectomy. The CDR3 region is CASMRGQGGYGYTF. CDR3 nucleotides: TGTGCCAGCATGAGAGGACAGGGAGGGTATGGCTACACCTTC.